The 15 T cell receptor beta chains below come from one sample, sequenced in a study of shared clonotypes between healthy human individuals. Only in-frame clones appear in the TCRdb table, and some are missing; sequencing was by immunoSEQ multiplex PCR. Of about 1.1 million clones listed, roughly 77% are singletons. Sample: memory CD4+ T cells from PBMCs. Subset specified: CD45RA-negative fraction. These receptors all stem from a man aged 18-30 years in good health. Some clones in this sample may be carry-over from other donors' samples.

This sequence joins TRBV5-1 and TRBJ2-7; D gene uncertain. Germline assignment: CDR1 SGHRS and CDR2 YFSETQ. The CDR3 extends over 16 amino acids. V shed 4 bases and J shed 2 bases, with 19 bases lying between them. CDR3 nucleotide sequence: TGCGCCAGCAGCAATATACCTTCGTCACCTCCCTACGAGCAGTACTTC. As protein: CASSNIPSSPPYEQYF.

The rearrangement joins TRBV11-2 to TRBJ2-5; tentative D call: TRBD2 (5 bases). CDR1 and CDR2 from the germline V gene are SGHAT and FQNNGV. The CDR3 spans 14 residues. V was cut by 5 bases and J by 4 bases, with 14 bases left in between. The CDR3 DNA follows: TGTGCCAGCAGCCGAACTAGTGTCGGAGAGACCCAGTACTTC. Protein: CASSRTSVGETQYF.

V and J are TRBV9 and TRBJ2-3, with 7 nucleotides matching TRBD2. J gave up 3 bases and V 7 bases, and 5 bases lay outside the gene matches. The CDR3 runs 13 residues. The germline CDR1 and CDR2 sequences are SGDLS and YYNGEE. The CDR3 region is CASGVGGTDTQYF. In DNA form, the CDR3 reads TGTGCCAGCGGAGTCGGGGGGACAGATACGCAGTATTTT.

This chain connects TRBV18 to TRBJ1-3, with D maybe TRBD1 (5 bases). The CDR3 runs to 13 residues. Germline V lookup: CDR1 KGHSH, CDR2 LQKENI. Trimming left V 1 base short and J 8 bases short, with 9 bases between. CDR3 nucleotide sequence: TGTGCCAGCTCACCACAAAGGGACTACACCATATATTTT. Protein product: CASSPQRDYTIYF.

The gene calls are TRBV11-2 and TRBJ2-1, with 9 nucleotides matching TRBD2. Losses at the gene ends were 3 bases for V and 2 bases for J; bases not matched to a gene: 2. This CDR3 has 15 residues. The germline gives CDR1 SGHAT, CDR2 FQNNGV. CDR3 residues: CASSLVAGAYNEQFF. The CDR3 DNA reads as TGTGCCAGCAGCTTGGTAGCGGGAGCCTACAATGAGCAGTTCTTC.

Of note for this clone: This sample includes further DNA sequences coding for the same CDR3. The gene calls are TRBV30 and TRBJ2-7, with TRBD2 identical over 7 bases. Germline CDR1 GTSNPN, CDR2 SVGIG (reference sequence). CDR3 length: 14 amino acids. Unmatched junction bases numbered 13, after V lost 4 bases and J lost 7 bases. Here the CDR3 DNA reads TGTGCCTGGACTCGTGCGGGAGACCATGGGGAGCAGTACTTC. Translated: CAWTRAGDHGEQYF.

The chain links TRBV2 to TRBJ1-3; TRBD1 is a possible D gene (6 bases). The CDR3 runs to 14 residues. Germline CDR1 SNHLY, CDR2 FYNNEI. Trimming stripped 5 bases from V and 4 bases from J, with 12 bases between. The CDR3 region is CASSLGGAGNTIYF. The CDR3 coding sequence is TGTGCCAGCAGTTTAGGGGGGGCCGGAAACACCATATATTTT.

The CDR3 loop reads CASSTGQGNYEQYF. DNA of the CDR3: TGTGCCAGCAGCACAGGACAGGGGAACTACGAGCAGTACTTC. The chain is built from TRBV9 and TRBJ2-7, with 9 bases matching TRBD1. This CDR3 is 14 amino acids long. V was clipped by 4 bases and J by 3 bases; unmatched bases: 5. Per the germline V gene, CDR1 is SGDLS and CDR2 is YYNGEE. Full variable domain (outside the CDR3, taken from reference TRBV9 and TRBJ2-7): DSGVTQTPKHLITATGQRVTLRCSPRSGDLSVYWYQQSLDQGLQFLIQYYNGEERAKGNILERFSAQQFPDLHSELNLSSLELGDSALYFCASSTGQGNYEQYFGPGTRLTVT.

Notes on this clone: The sample holds other DNA sequences that translate to the same CDR3. V and J are TRBV28 and TRBJ1-2; 7 positions match TRBD1. Germline V gene sequence: CDR1 MDHEN, CDR2 SYDVKM. V shed 3 bases, J shed 4 bases, and the junction held 5 bases outside the gene matches. The length of the CDR3 is 14 residues. The CDR3 DNA reads TGTGCCAGCAGTTTGGGGCAGGGGGTCTATGGCTACACCTTC. Residues: CASSLGQGVYGYTF.

The V call is TRBV27, the J call TRBJ1-2; possibly TRBD1 for D (6 bases). The CDR3 spans 14 residues. CDR1 is MNHEY and CDR2 is SMNVEV in the germline V gene (reference sequence). V lost 10 bases, J lost 2 bases, and 17 bases lay in between. The CDR3 here is CAKPQVQGNYGYTF. The CDR3 DNA reads TGTGCCAAACCGCAGGTACAGGGAAACTATGGCTACACCTTC.

This chain connects TRBV6-1 to TRBJ2-6; 8 bases match TRBD1. The V gene end was trimmed by 7 bases and the J gene end by 4 bases; junction bases not matched to a gene: 6. CDR1 MNHNS and CDR2 SASEGT come from the germline V gene. This CDR3 region has 15 residues. As DNA, the CDR3 is TGTGCCAGCAATAACAGGGGGGCCGGGGCCAACGTCCTGACTTTC. This codes for CASNNRGAGANVLTF.

The gene calls are TRBV6-6 and TRBJ2-3; 12 nucleotides line up with TRBD2. The V and J ends lost 1 base and 5 bases, in that order; junction bases with no gene match: 4. CDR1 and CDR2 from the germline V gene are MNHNY and SVGAGI (reference sequence). The length of the CDR3 is 16 residues. In DNA form, the CDR3 reads TGTGCCAGCAGTTACTATCCGGGACTAGCGGGAGATACGCAGTATTTT. Residues: CASSYYPGLAGDTQYF.

The genes are TRBV7-2 and TRBJ2-7; 8 bases match TRBD2. V gave up 5 bases and J gave up 4 bases; unmatched junction bases: 10. Germline CDR1 SGHTA, CDR2 FQGNSA. The CDR3 extends over 15 amino acids. In DNA form, the CDR3 reads TGTGCCAGCAGCCTCATGGAGGGCGGGAGGTACGAGCAGTACTTC. Protein: CASSLMEGGRYEQYF.

In this sample, this clone turned up once. The chain has TRBV5-1 and TRBJ2-3, with D maybe TRBD2 (5 bases). With 5 bases removed from V and 2 bases from J, the gap between germline ends came to 12 bases. The CDR3 sequence is 14 residues long. Germline V gives CDR1 SGHRS, CDR2 YFSETQ. CDR3 nucleotide sequence: TGCGCCAGCAGGCAGCGGCCTAACACAGATACGCAGTATTTT. Translating gives CASRQRPNTDTQYF.

Notes on this clone: One base separates it from a far larger clone, so it is likely a read error. The same CDR3 is also encoded by other DNA sequences in this sample. The J gene is TRBJ2-3, the V gene TRBV11-1; D unresolved. CDR3 size: 12 residues. The V end lost 1 base, the J end lost 1 base, and 0 bases lay between the germline ends. The germline CDR1 and CDR2 sequences are SGHAT and FQDESV (reference sequence). For the CDR3, the DNA is TGTGCCAGCAGCTTAGGCACAGATACGCAGTATTTT. Amino acid sequence: CASSLGTDTQYF.